The clone carrying this T cell receptor (beta chain) was observed a few times. Its matching antigen is unknown. Deletions cut 6 bases from V and 4 bases from J, with 12 bases between. The CDR3 runs 14 residues. Per the germline V gene, CDR1 is MNHEY and CDR2 is SVGAGI. The PCR made use of 60 Vbeta and 13 Jbeta primers. Sequenced by immunoSEQ multiplex PCR; TCRdb stores in-frame clones only, minus some. The sample holds 140,000 or so clones, nearly 85% seen once. The sample belongs to a study of cytomegalovirus exposure and HLA in healthy donors. Study-wide results and limits: Investigators reported over 150 TCR beta chains as tied to cytomegalovirus. Being indistinguishable, some V segments were excluded, TRBV6-2 and TRBV6-3 among them. A later analysis appeared to link common viral pathogens to several of the most significant clusters. Later examination showed HLA-associated TCR beta chains had greater clonal expansion than equally common others.

The clonotype originates from a male donor in good health and CMV-seronegative. The V gene is TRBV6-5, the J gene TRBJ2-2, with D tentatively TRBD1 (6 bases). Material: PBMCs. The DNA of the CDR3 is TGTGCCAGCAGCCGTACAGGGAGCACCGGGGAGCTGTTTTTT. It encodes CASSRTGSTGELFF.